Listed below are T cell receptor beta chains from one sample, sequenced in a study of blood T cell repertoires in COVID-19. Using immunoSEQ multiplex PCR, the repertoire was profiled, and TCRdb retains in-frame clones only, with some absent. Of tens of thousands of clones listed, almost 90% are singletons. Sequences were obtained from peripheral blood. The receptor set was obtained from a human donor with active COVID-19. The donor label of this sample is uncertain. Both conserved end residues are part of each CDR3. A D gene is named only where the DNA matches it firmly. Part of the rows lack a size; the others show once, few, many or a class for expanded clones.

CDR3 DNA,CDR3 protein,D gene,clone size,V gene,J gene
TGTGCCAGCAGTTACTCGGCCAGGGGGAACAATGAGCAGTTCTTC,CASSYSARGNNEQFF,TRBD1,.,TRBV6-5,TRBJ2-1
TGTGCCAGCAGCGCAACTAGCGGGGTGTACAATGAGCAGTTCTTC,CASSATSGVYNEQFF,TRBD2,once,TRBV6-5,TRBJ2-1
TGCGCCAGCAGCCCTTCGGGACAGGGCTATGGCTACACCTTC,CASSPSGQGYGYTF,TRBD1,.,TRBV5-1,TRBJ1-2
TGTGCCACCAAGTGGGCTAGCGGGCAAGAGACCCAGTACTTC,CATKWASGQETQYF,TRBD2,.,TRBV19,TRBJ2-5
TGCGCCAGCAGCTGGACAGGGCGCAATTCACCCCTCCACTTT,CASSWTGRNSPLHF,TRBD1,few,TRBV5-1,TRBJ1-6
TGTGCCAGCAGCTTTCGCCGGGCCTACGAGCAGTACTTC,CASSFRRAYEQYF,.,.,TRBV11-2,TRBJ2-7
TGTGCCAGCACCCAAGGACCTTTGGGGGGAGGGAACACTGAAGCTTTCTTT,CASTQGPLGGGNTEAFF,.,.,TRBV21-1,TRBJ1-1
TGTGCCAGTAGCCTCCCCGGGACAGCGGGAGGAGGCTACACCTTC,CASSLPGTAGGGYTF,TRBD1,.,TRBV19,TRBJ1-2
TGTGCCAGCAGCCAAGAAGACAGGGGAAACTATGGCTACACCTTC,CASSQEDRGNYGYTF,TRBD1,.,TRBV4-2,TRBJ1-2
TGTGCCATCAGTGATGTCAAAACTAGCACAGATACGCAGTATTTT,CAISDVKTSTDTQYF,.,.,TRBV10-3,TRBJ2-3
TGTGCCAGCAACCATCTAGCGGGGCCCGAGCAGTTCTTC,CASNHLAGPEQFF,TRBD2,hyperexpanded,TRBV7-8,TRBJ2-1
TGTGCCAGCAGCTCGCGGACTAGCGGGGGGGCTGTCTACGAGCAGTACTTC,CASSSRTSGGAVYEQYF,TRBD2,.,TRBV7-2,TRBJ2-7
TGTGCCAGCAGACCAGGACAGGGTAGAACTGAGCAGTTCTTC,CASRPGQGRTEQFF,TRBD1,.,TRBV6-5,TRBJ2-1
TGTGCCAGTAGTATAGCGAACAGGGATTTGAAACGTGGCTACACCTTC,CASSIANRDLKRGYTF,.,.,TRBV19,TRBJ1-2
TGTGCCAGCAGCCAAATTATGGGAACTAGCGGGGGTTACGAGCAGTACTTC,CASSQIMGTSGGYEQYF,TRBD2,.,TRBV4-2,TRBJ2-7
TGTGCCAGCAGTTACTTGAACCTACGGCAGGGCTACAATGAGCAGTTCTTC,CASSYLNLRQGYNEQFF,.,.,TRBV6-2/TRBV6-3,TRBJ2-1
TGTGCCAGCAGCCAAGAGGGCGGGATGGTCTACACCTTC,CASSQEGGMVYTF,.,.,TRBV3-1/TRBV3-2,TRBJ1-2
TGTGCCAGCAGCCAAGGAATGGGGAGGGGCCAATCACCCCTCCACTTT,CASSQGMGRGQSPLHF,.,few,TRBV3-1/TRBV3-2,TRBJ1-6
TGTGCCAGCAGTCCGGGTGTCTTACTCGAGCAGTACTTC,CASSPGVLLEQYF,.,large,TRBV12-3/TRBV12-4,TRBJ2-7
TGTGCCAGCAGCCACCCACTAGCGAGAAATGAGCAGTTCTTC,CASSHPLARNEQFF,TRBD2,.,TRBV7-9,TRBJ2-1
TGTGCCAGCAGCTTGGGTATGGGACAAGCCAATGAGCAGTTCTTC,CASSLGMGQANEQFF,.,.,TRBV5-4,TRBJ2-1
TGTGCCAGCACCGTGGCGCAGGGCCATGAGCAGTTCTTC,CASTVAQGHEQFF,.,.,TRBV7-9,TRBJ2-1
TGTGCCAGCAGCTCGCAGGGACAGGCCAAAAACATTCAGTACTTC,CASSSQGQAKNIQYF,TRBD1,.,TRBV13,TRBJ2-4
TGCGCCAGCAGCTTGGGGGCTAGCGGGGCCCAAGAGACCCAGTACTTC,CASSLGASGAQETQYF,TRBD2,.,TRBV5-1,TRBJ2-5
TGCGCCAGCAGCACCCAGGGGGCGGATGGCTACACCTTC,CASSTQGADGYTF,TRBD1,.,TRBV5-1,TRBJ1-2
TGTGCCAGCTCACCAAGTGCGGATACCTACGAGCAGTACTTC,CASSPSADTYEQYF,.,.,TRBV18,TRBJ2-7
TGCAGCGTTGAACGGGACAGCGACGAAAAACTGTTTTTT,CSVERDSDEKLFF,TRBD1,.,TRBV29-1,TRBJ1-4
TGTGCCAGCACCTTCGGGGGGCGGGCGGAGACCCAGTACTTC,CASTFGGRAETQYF,.,.,TRBV5-6,TRBJ2-5
TGTGCCAGCAGCACCCCGGGTCAACCCCGAAAAGAGACCCAGTACTTC,CASSTPGQPRKETQYF,.,.,TRBV7-2,TRBJ2-5
TGTGCCAGCAGTGAGAACAGGGCCCTAACAGGCGAGCAGTACTTC,CASSENRALTGEQYF,.,.,TRBV6-1,TRBJ2-7
TGTGCCAGTAGTTCAGGGGGCTGGAAGAACACTGAAGCTTTCTTT,CASSSGGWKNTEAFF,TRBD1,.,TRBV19,TRBJ1-1
TGCGCCAGCAGCTTGGCGCAGGGCGGGATGACCGGGGAGCTGTTTTTT,CASSLAQGGMTGELFF,.,.,TRBV5-1,TRBJ2-2
TGCGCCAGCAGTTTGACATGGACAGGGGTCTCCTACGAGCAGTACTTC,CASSLTWTGVSYEQYF,TRBD1,.,TRBV4-1,TRBJ2-7
TGTGCCAGCAGCGTAAACCCGGCGGGGGGGCTAAATGAGCAGTTCTTC,CASSVNPAGGLNEQFF,TRBD2,.,TRBV9,TRBJ2-1